This T cell receptor beta chain derives from a study of radiation and T cells in renal cell carcinoma. Study summary: Nephrectomy followed 15 Gy stereotactic body radiation by 4 weeks. Broader study findings: From baseline, blood top tumor clonotypes peaked at 2 weeks post-radiation.

The V gene lost 1 base and the J gene lost 5 bases, with 12 bases spanning the gap. Per germline, CDR1 SGHRS and CDR2 YFSETQ. The CDR3 runs 14 residues. Points on this clone: Its antigen is not known.

Generated by immunoSEQ multiplex PCR, the TCRdb table keeps only in-frame clones and is missing some. The sample consists of some 130,000 clones, more than 75% of them appearing once. The time point here: blood 2 weeks post-SBRT. Specified treatment: 15 Gy SBRT to primary tumor, nephrectomy 4 weeks later. Radiation-treated patients gave blood at baseline, week 2 and week 4. The chain combines TRBV5-1 with TRBJ2-5; D unresolved. This TCR derives from a woman between 65 and 79 years old with renal cell carcinoma. Sequenced material: blood, taken from a patient whose treatment included radiotherapy and nephrectomy. The DNA of the CDR3 is TGCGCCAGCAGCTTGAACGTAATGAGCGAGACCCAGTACTTC. It encodes CASSLNVMSETQYF.